This T cell receptor (beta chain) is drawn from a study of blood T cell repertoires in COVID-19. TCRdb keeps only in-frame clones here, not all; method: immunoSEQ multiplex PCR. The sample holds around 130,000 clones, roughly 80% seen once. The CDR3 has 15 amino acids. The V gene's germline CDR1 is MNHEY and CDR2 SVGAGI. The V and J ends lost 7 bases and 4 bases, in that order; junction bases with no gene match: 9. This rearrangement joins TRBV6-5 to TRBJ2-5; 10 bases fit TRBD2. The sample was peripheral blood. This receptor was identified in a woman between 45 and 60 years old with acute or convalescent COVID-19. DNA for the CDR3: TGTGCCAGCACCGTGAGCGGGGGGGCCGTAGAGACCCAGTACTTC. Translated, it gives CASTVSGGAVETQYF.